This T cell receptor (beta chain) was profiled in a study of blood T cells in healthy people across ages (dated by TCRdb to the mid-2010s). With respect to the entire study: In model experiments, template switching captured about one uniquely barcoded TCR beta cDNA molecule for every two T cells. Age-related changes in TCR beta repertoire diversity were measured in the study by deep sequencing normalized with unique cDNA molecular identifiers. The donors were split into four age groups: young (average around 15 years), middle-aged (roughly 40), aged (62) and long-lived (roughly 77). Donors of different ages were randomly distributed across sequencing lanes to avoid experimental bias. For two donors (one aged 18 to 29 and one aged 80 or older), the study analyzed two additional independent replicas of 1 million unique cDNA reads from the same blood draw.

The 39 donors, aged about 6 to 90 years, were systemically healthy Caucasian individuals from Russia. Ten milliliters of peripheral blood were drawn from each donor into EDTA-treated Vacutainer tubes. Ficoll-Paque density-gradient centrifugation was used to isolate PBMCs, with at least 7 million per sample. Total RNA, at least 6 micrograms per sample, was extracted from PBMCs with Trizol reagent. For every donor, an aliquot of PBMCs went through flow cytometry to measure the percentages of naive CD45RAhigh/CD27high T cells. Study-wide findings and limitations: Bulk unsorted PBMC profiling prevented conclusive comparison of naive and antigen-experienced compartments. As age increased, observed TCR beta diversity per million T cells dropped in a roughly linear way, and a significant reduction was already evident by age 40. A strong correlation was found between observed TCR beta diversity and the percentage of naive T cells measured by flow cytometry. Compared with the aged group, more naive CD4+ T cells, fewer expanded clones and increased TCR diversity were shown by the long-lived group, suggesting age selection. Donor CMV infection status was unknown, potentially confounding age-related changes in expanded clonotypes. Estimates of total diversity based on one million sequenced T cells were considered lower bounds and underestimates.

Library method: 5' RACE. The sequencer was an Illumina HiSeq 2500. A second PCR of roughly 7 to 11 cycles was run with a J-beta primer mix and a sample-barcoded 5' primer. A template-switch 5' adaptor carrying 12 random nucleotides introduced a unique molecular identifier onto each TCR beta cDNA molecule. Each sample yielded at least 2.5 million CDR3-containing paired-end reads. First-strand cDNA was synthesized from all RNA with the Mint cDNA synthesis kit, primed by a TRBC-specific oligonucleotide. Following uracil-DNA glycosylase treatment, a first 18-cycle PCR with universal primers M1SS and BC2_uni_R was performed on all cDNA. The study's own analysis went as follows. Normalization of each sample was performed by random selection of 1 million high-quality reads, each carrying a distinct molecular identifier. Reads sharing molecular identifiers were discarded rather than binned into consensus sequences. MiTCR, run with a Q25 quality threshold and the strictest error-elimination algorithm, handled CDR3 identification, clonotype clustering and error correction. A nonparametric unseen species model using Euler transformation provided a lower-bound estimate of total TCR beta diversity. TCRdb passed the public sequencing reads through fastp at Q25 and MiXCR, retaining productive beta sequences. When rows share a CDR3 protein, they turn into one entry using the most common DNA and genes. TCRdb, not the original authors, processed these V and J calls. Present in this sample are hundreds of thousands of distinct CDR3 sequences, roughly 44% of which were seen just once. In total, the top ten clones hold roughly a fifth of the sample.

In regard to this clonotype: It lacks a known antigen. Within one base of it there is no much larger clone, and no base qualities were kept.

From V the trimming removes 5 bases and from J it removes 4 bases, while the gene matches leave 8 bases of the junction unaccounted for. The germline V gene gives CDR1 as KGHSH and CDR2 as LQKENI. The CDR3 has 15 amino acids, counting the end cysteine and phenylalanine. Here the CDR3 DNA is all that survives: 45 bases in frame from base 1. The source is a man aged 55 to 70 in good health. Material for sequencing was blood. Rearrangement joined TRBV18 to TRBJ1-2; 9 central nucleotides agree with TRBD1. At the DNA level, the sequence is TGTGCCAGCTCAGAAATCCCGGGACAGGGCTATGGCTACACCTTC. Its protein product is CASSEIPGQGYGYTF.